This T cell receptor (beta chain) was captured in a study of cytotoxic CD8 clonotypes in ibrutinib-treated CLL. Findings and limits, study-wide: Sustained-remission and progressing patients diverged in sampling times. Higher circulating CD8+ T-cell counts strongly accompanied higher baseline clonality, above age-matched healthy donors.

This table comes from immunoSEQ multiplex PCR, and its TCRdb copy is limited to in-frame clones, with some not included. The data hold approximately 130,000 clones, with around 80% observed a single time. On this clone itself: Its target is not known.

Germline loops: CDR1 MNHEY, CDR2 SMNVEV (reference sequence). V gave up 2 bases and J gave up 2 bases, with 22 bases separating them. The CDR3 is 19 residues long. The clonotype was recovered from a human donor with chronic lymphocytic leukemia. The V gene is TRBV27, the J gene TRBJ2-1, with D uncertain. The sample in question was PBMCs, obtained after 24 months of ibrutinib treatment. CDR3 coding DNA: TGTGCCAGCAGTTTACGGATCCCCCGCGGCGCGCGCCCCTACAATGAGCAGTTCTTC. Translated: CASSLRIPRGARPYNEQFF.